This entry lists 26 T cell receptor beta chains sequenced from one sample in a study of blood T cell repertoires in COVID-19. Only in-frame clones appear in the TCRdb table, and some are missing; sequencing was by immunoSEQ multiplex PCR. In the table there are roughly 410,000 clones, approximately 91% of which are singletons. The sample taken for sequencing was peripheral blood. These TCRs come from a woman aged 40 to 50 with COVID-19, enrolled during active disease.

The J gene is TRBJ2-2, the V gene TRBV4-2, with D possibly TRBD2 on 6 matching bases. Trimming cost V 0 bases and J 3 bases, with 11 bases left between them. The CDR3 runs to 16 residues. Germline CDR1 LGHNA, CDR2 YNFKEQ. CDR3 amino acids: CASSQDRREHTGELFF. The CDR3 DNA reads as TGTGCCAGCAGCCAAGATAGGAGGGAGCACACCGGGGAGCTGTTTTTT.

This clone has more than one count but fewer than ten. The sample has other DNA sequences that encode this CDR3 too. The chain employs TRBV18 and TRBJ1-1; D possibly corresponds to TRBD1 (5 bases). The CDR3 extends over 13 amino acids. Trimming removed 3 bases from V and 1 base from J, with 6 bases in between. The germline gives CDR1 KGHSH, CDR2 LQKENI. The CDR3 loop reads CASSPQGNTEAFF. In DNA form, the CDR3 reads TGTGCCAGCTCACCGCAGGGGAACACTGAAGCTTTCTTT.

This clone was observed a few times. This rearrangement joins TRBV2 to TRBJ2-2; D may be TRBD2 (5 bases). Trimming removed 4 bases at V and 5 bases at J, with 5 bases between. This CDR3 spans 12 amino acids. Germline lookup yields CDR1 SNHLY and CDR2 FYNNEI. In DNA, the CDR3 is TGTGCCAGCAGTGGGGAGACCGGGGAGCTGTTTTTT. It codes for CASSGETGELFF.

The V call is TRBV7-9, the J call TRBJ2-7, with D perhaps TRBD2 (5 bases). CDR1 and CDR2 from the germline V gene are SEHNR and FQNEAQ (reference sequence). The CDR3 runs 16 residues. V was clipped by 0 bases and J by 0 bases, with 12 bases between them. The CDR3, as DNA: TGTGCCAGCAGCTTAGCCCTTCGGGAAAGCTCCTACGAGCAGTACTTC. Translation gives CASSLALRESSYEQYF.

This sequence joins TRBV13 and TRBJ1-2; the D gene is possibly TRBD1 (6 bases). Trimming stripped 0 bases from V and 2 bases from J, with 10 bases between. Germline V gene sequence: CDR1 PRHDT, CDR2 FYEKMQ (reference sequence). The CDR3 totals 15 residues. CDR3 bases: TGTGCCAGCAGCTTAGGTGGGACACTAAACTATGGCTACACCTTC. This translates into CASSLGGTLNYGYTF. Using reference TRBV13 and TRBJ1-2 for the parts outside the CDR3, the full variable domain is AAGVIQSPRHLIKEKRETATLKCYPIPRHDTVYWYQQGPGQDPQFLISFYEKMQSDKGSIPDRFSAQQFSDYHSELNMSSLELGDSALYFCASSLGGTLNYGYTFGSGTRLTVV.

V usage is TRBV19 and J usage is TRBJ2-1; 8 nucleotides align to TRBD1. This CDR3 region has 14 residues. Germline V lookup: CDR1 LNHDA, CDR2 SQIVND (reference sequence). V dropped 8 bases and J dropped 6; count of bases not matched to a gene: 9. The CDR3 region has the DNA TGTGCCAGTCTTGCAGGGGGCGCCTTCAATGAGCAGTTCTTC. It is translated as CASLAGGAFNEQFF.

The rearrangement links TRBV7-9 to TRBJ1-5; D possibly corresponds to TRBD1 (6 bases). V lost 1 base to trimming and J lost 4 bases, with 17 bases between them. The CDR3 runs 17 residues. CDR1 and CDR2 (germline): SEHNR, FQNEAQ (reference sequence). The CDR3 sequence: CASSLEGGPGANQPQHF. CDR3 DNA sequence: TGTGCCAGCAGCTTAGAGGGGGGGCCAGGGGCTAATCAGCCCCAGCATTTT. Full variable domain (outside the CDR3, taken from reference TRBV7-9 and TRBJ1-5): DTGVSQNPRHKITKRGQNVTFRCDPISEHNRLYWYRQTLGQGPEFLTYFQNEAQLEKSRLLSDRFSAERPKGSFSTLEIQRTEQGDSAMYLCASSLEGGPGANQPQHFGDGTRLSIL.

The rearrangement links TRBV12-2 to TRBJ2-7; the D call in the table, TRBD2, was not verified against the DNA. TRBV12-2 is a pseudogene. The CDR3 runs to 16 residues. DNA for the CDR3: TGTGCAAGTCGCTGTGATTTAGCGGGGCGGCCCTACGAGCAGTACTTC. This encodes CASRCDLAGRPYEQYF.

J is TRBJ1-5 and V is TRBV28; 7 nucleotides align to TRBD1. This CDR3 is 15 amino acids long. The V and J ends lost 5 bases and 5 bases, in that order; junction bases with no gene match: 9. The V gene's germline CDR1 is MDHEN and CDR2 SYDVKM. CDR3 protein: CASSHGQDVYQPQHF. CDR3 bases: TGTGCCAGCAGTCACGGACAGGACGTTTATCAGCCCCAGCATTTT.

This chain uses TRBV20-1 with TRBJ2-7; the D gene is possibly TRBD1 (6 bases). Germline assignment: CDR1 DFQATT and CDR2 SNEGSKA (reference sequence). Trimming took off 7 bases at V and 4 bases at J, with 11 bases between the two ends. The length of the CDR3 is 11 residues. The CDR3 nucleotides are TGCAGTGTGGCAGGGGATTACGAGCAGTACTTC. Its protein product is CSVAGDYEQYF.

V is TRBV19 and J is TRBJ1-1; D might be TRBD1 (5 bases). The CDR3 runs to 13 residues. Germline V lookup: CDR1 LNHDA, CDR2 SQIVND (reference sequence). V shed 4 bases and J shed 3 bases, with 9 bases lying between them. As DNA, the CDR3 is TGTGCCAGTAGTAGGAGGGGTGACACTGAAGCTTTCTTT. It translates to CASSRRGDTEAFF. The full variable domain, in which reference TRBV19 and TRBJ1-1 provide the parts outside the CDR3, is DGGITQSPKYLFRKEGQNVTLSCEQNLNHDAMYWYRQDPGQGLRLIYYSQIVNDFQKGDIAEGYSVSREKKESFPLTVTSAQKNPTAFYLCASSRRGDTEAFFGQGTRLTVV.

This chain uses TRBV7-2 with TRBJ1-6; 10 nucleotides agree with TRBD1. The length of the CDR3 is 13 residues. The V gene end was trimmed by 4 bases and the J gene end by 16 bases; junction bases not matched to a gene: 7. The germline gives CDR1 SGHTA, CDR2 FQGNSA. CDR3 sequence reads: CASSSGGDRGLHF. The DNA of the CDR3 is TGTGCCAGCAGCTCTGGGGGGGACAGGGGTCTCCACTTT.

The chain links TRBV30 to TRBJ1-6, with D possibly being TRBD1 (5 bases). Per germline, CDR1 GTSNPN and CDR2 SVGIG (reference sequence). The CDR3 has 13 residues. V was cut by 3 bases and J by 11 bases, with 14 bases left in between. CDR3 bases: TGTGCCTGGAGGGTACTCATGGGGCCACCCCTCCACTTT. As protein: CAWRVLMGPPLHF. The whole variable domain, remainder taken from reference TRBV30 and TRBJ1-6, is SQTIHQWPATLVQPVGSPLSLECTVEGTSNPNLYWYRQAAGRGLQLLFYSVGIGQISSEVPQNLSASRPQDRQFILSSKKLLLSDSGFYLCAWRVLMGPPLHFGNGTRLTVT.

The chain joins TRBV6-2 or TRBV6-3 to TRBJ1-1; no clear D gene. V was clipped by 0 bases and J by 0 bases, with 14 bases between them. The CDR3 contains 17 residues. Germline V gene lookup returns CDR1 MNHEY and CDR2 SVGEGT. The CDR3 nucleotides read TGTGCCAGCAGTTACTCGAGCGGGCTTGGGATGAACACTGAAGCTTTCTTT. This translates into CASSYSSGLGMNTEAFF.

This chain links TRBV7-6 with TRBJ2-7, with 8 bases fitting TRBD1. Per germline, CDR1 SGHVS and CDR2 FNYEAQ. This CDR3 spans 16 amino acids. Trimming removed 2 bases from V and 6 bases from J; junction bases left unmatched: 12. CDR3 protein: CASSLKGRTGYSEQYF. CDR3 sequence (DNA): TGTGCCAGCAGCTTAAAGGGGCGGACAGGGTATAGCGAGCAGTACTTC.

This chain uses TRBV6-2 or TRBV6-3 with TRBJ1-6; no firm D call. V was cut by 2 bases and J by 8 bases, with 13 bases left in between. The CDR3 runs to 15 residues. Germline lookup yields CDR1 MNHEY and CDR2 SVGEGT. The CDR3 here is CASSYGPSLDSPLHF. Written as DNA, the CDR3 is TGTGCCAGCAGTTACGGGCCTTCATTGGATTCACCCCTCCACTTT.

The chain links TRBV5-1 to TRBJ1-1; D gene ambiguous. In germline, CDR1 is SGHRS, CDR2 YFSETQ. Trimming stripped 0 bases from V and 5 bases from J, with 14 bases between. CDR3 length equals 15 residues. CDR3: CASSLAHGGQTEAFF. CDR3 DNA: TGCGCCAGCAGCTTGGCTCACGGCGGCCAAACTGAAGCTTTCTTT.

CDR3 sequence reads: CASSLEGYGSAGSYGYTF. CDR3 sequence (DNA): TGTGCCAGCAGCTTAGAGGGCTATGGATCCGCTGGTAGCTATGGCTACACCTTC. V usage is TRBV11-2 and J usage is TRBJ1-2, with unresolved D. CDR1 SGHAT and CDR2 FQNNGV come from the germline V gene. The CDR3 spans 18 residues. V was pared by 0 bases and J by 4 bases, with 21 bases between.

This chain joins TRBV7-2 and TRBJ1-5, with 8 bases fitting TRBD1. The junction had 14 bases not matched to a gene; V was cut back by 5 bases and J by 2 bases. The germline gives CDR1 SGHTA, CDR2 FQGNSA. There are 18 residues in the CDR3. CDR3 in amino acids: CASSTPRGHMLGNQPQHF. The CDR3 DNA is TGTGCCAGCAGCACACCCAGGGGGCATATGTTGGGCAATCAGCCCCAGCATTTT.

The chain is built from TRBV19 and TRBJ2-3; D uncertain. This CDR3 has 13 amino acids. CDR1 is LNHDA and CDR2 is SQIVND in the germline V gene (reference sequence). V dropped 1 base and J dropped 1 base, with 3 bases sitting between them. CDR3 region: CASSIVGTDTQYF. CDR3 nucleotides: TGTGCCAGTAGTATAGTAGGCACAGATACGCAGTATTTT.

The rearrangement links TRBV5-1 to TRBJ2-1; TRBD2 matches at 8 bases. Looked up from germline, CDR1 is SGHRS and CDR2 is YFSETQ. V gave up 2 bases and J gave up 8 bases; unmatched junction bases: 12. CDR3 length equals 16 residues. CDR3 nucleotide sequence: TGCGCCAGCAGCTTCCCCGGGACTAGGTTAGCAGATGAGCAGTTCTTC. This sequence encodes CASSFPGTRLADEQFF.

CDR3 in amino acids: CASSLGAGGETQYF. In DNA form, the CDR3 reads TGTGCCAGCAGCTTAGGGGCGGGAGGGGAGACCCAGTACTTC. The chain carries TRBV7-2 and TRBJ2-5; 9 bases are shared with TRBD2. The CDR3 sequence is 14 residues long. V lost 1 base and J lost 5; bases outside the gene matches: 2. Per the germline V gene, CDR1 is SGHTA and CDR2 is FQGNSA.

The chain couples TRBV4-2 to TRBJ2-3, with 9 nucleotides matching TRBD2. The germline V gene has CDR1 LGHNA and CDR2 YNFKEQ. The junction had 4 bases not matched to a gene; V was cut back by 0 bases and J by 0 bases. The CDR3 consists of 17 residues. CDR3 nucleotide sequence: TGTGCCAGCAGCCAAGAGGCTAGCGGGGTAAGCACAGATACGCAGTATTTT. The encoded protein is CASSQEASGVSTDTQYF.

The V call is TRBV9, the J call TRBJ2-1, with 8 bases fitting TRBD2. After removal of 0 bases from V and 0 bases from J, the junction contained 2 bases not matched to a gene. This CDR3 contains 16 residues. Germline values: CDR1 SGDLS, CDR2 YYNGEE. The CDR3 spells CASSVAGGPSYNEQFF. The CDR3, as DNA: TGTGCCAGCAGCGTAGCGGGGGGGCCCTCCTACAATGAGCAGTTCTTC.

The genes are TRBV10-3 and TRBJ2-1; 9 positions match TRBD2. J lost 3 bases, V lost 6 bases, and 3 bases had no gene match. CDR3 length equals 14 residues. Germline CDR1 ENHRY, CDR2 SYGVKD. CDR3 sequence: CAIRPAGGYNEQFF. In nucleotides, the CDR3 is TGTGCCATCAGACCAGCGGGAGGCTACAATGAGCAGTTCTTC.

This clone has just a few counts. The gene calls are TRBV7-9 and TRBJ1-2; no firm D call. The CDR3 is 13 amino acids. In germline, CDR1 is SEHNR, CDR2 FQNEAQ (reference sequence). V was shortened by 1 base and J by 7 bases, with 10 bases between the two germline ends. The CDR3 spells CASSLGLAPGYTF. The CDR3, as DNA: TGTGCCAGCAGCTTAGGATTAGCACCTGGCTACACCTTC. Drawing the rest from reference TRBV7-9 and TRBJ1-2, the complete variable domain is DTGVSQNPRHKITKRGQNVTFRCDPISEHNRLYWYRQTLGQGPEFLTYFQNEAQLEKSRLLSDRFSAERPKGSFSTLEIQRTEQGDSAMYLCASSLGLAPGYTFGSGTRLTVV.